The 29 T cell receptor beta chains reported below all come from one sample, sequenced in a study of blood T cell repertoires in COVID-19. Assay: immunoSEQ multiplex PCR; the TCRdb copy retains only in-frame clones and omits some. The data contain under 200,000 clones, approximately 90% of them singletons. Sequenced input: peripheral blood. The receptors were sampled from a young man with acute or convalescent COVID-19.

The chain employs TRBV5-1 and TRBJ1-1, with 9 nucleotides matching TRBD1. The germline V gene encodes CDR1 SGHRS and CDR2 YFSETQ. V dropped 1 base and J dropped 5; count of bases not matched to a gene: 9. The CDR3 contains 16 residues. The CDR3 bases are TGCGCCAGCAGCTTGCAAGGGACAGGGTCATGGACTGAAGCTTTCTTT. Its protein product is CASSLQGTGSWTEAFF.

The chain recombines TRBV25-1 with TRBJ1-1; 8 positions match TRBD1. The V gene's germline CDR1 is MGHDK and CDR2 SYGVNS. V shed 0 bases, J shed 3 bases, and the junction held 3 bases outside the gene matches. This CDR3 region has 15 residues. The CDR3: CASSEYYRGDTEAFF. For the CDR3, the DNA is TGTGCCAGCAGTGAATATTACAGGGGGGACACTGAAGCTTTCTTT.

In this sample, this clone turned up a few times. This chain uses TRBV4-1 with TRBJ2-7; tentatively, D is TRBD1 (6 bases). The CDR3 contains 16 residues. V was pared by 2 bases and J by 1 base, with 15 bases between. Germline values: CDR1 MGHRA, CDR2 YSYEKL. The DNA of the CDR3 is TGCGCCAGCAGCCAACAGACAGGAAGTCCATCCTACGAGCAGTACTTC. This encodes CASSQQTGSPSYEQYF.

This rearrangement joins TRBV6-5 to TRBJ1-3; possible D gene TRBD1, 6 bases. Trimming cost V 11 bases and J 0 bases, with 17 bases left between them. This CDR3 has 15 amino acids. Germline V CDR1 and CDR2: MNHEY, SVGAGI. The CDR3 region is CAGMNRVTSGNTIYF. The CDR3 bases are TGTGCCGGGATGAACAGGGTTACCTCTGGAAACACCATATATTTT.

The chain couples TRBV19 to TRBJ2-7, with D perhaps TRBD1 (5 bases). The germline V gene encodes CDR1 LNHDA and CDR2 SQIVND (reference sequence). The CDR3 covers 17 residues. Trimming pared 0 bases from V and 5 bases from J, leaving 20 bases between. Here the CDR3 reads CASSIEGRTTIPDEQYF. In DNA form, the CDR3 reads TGTGCCAGTAGTATAGAGGGTCGGACAACTATTCCCGACGAGCAGTACTTC.

The chain couples TRBV5-1 to TRBJ2-2; 9 nucleotides align to TRBD1. Germline CDR1 SGHRS, CDR2 YFSETQ. Losses at the gene ends were 2 bases for V and 1 base for J; bases not matched to a gene: 6. The CDR3 consists of 17 residues. CDR3 residues: CASSLTGTGLNTGELFF. CDR3 in DNA: TGCGCCAGCAGCTTAACGGGGACAGGGTTGAACACCGGGGAGCTGTTTTTT.

The chain links TRBV18 to TRBJ2-1; tentatively, D is TRBD1 (6 bases). There are 15 residues in the CDR3. Germline V CDR1 and CDR2: KGHSH, LQKENI. V lost 6 bases to trimming and J lost 1 base, with 13 bases between them. The CDR3 coding sequence is TGTGCCAGCTCCCCAGGGGACAAGTCCTACAATGAGCAGTTCTTC. Protein: CASSPGDKSYNEQFF.

V and J are TRBV4-2 and TRBJ1-5, with D hard to call. The V and J ends lost 4 bases and 0 bases respectively, with 25 bases between them. This CDR3 has 20 amino acids. CDR1 LGHNA and CDR2 YNFKEQ come from the germline V gene. This CDR3 reads CASSPRVAPPAVYSNQPQHF. CDR3 coding DNA: TGTGCCAGCAGCCCACGCGTAGCCCCGCCGGCCGTCTATAGCAATCAGCCCCAGCATTTT.

This chain connects TRBV27 to TRBJ1-2; TRBD1 matches at 7 bases. Unmatched junction bases numbered 10, after V lost 4 bases and J lost 5 bases. Germline V gene data show CDR1 as MNHEY and CDR2 as SMNVEV (reference sequence). The CDR3 is 15 amino acids. The DNA of the CDR3 is TGTGCCAGCAGTTCAAGAATCGGGACAGAATATGGCTACACCTTC. Encoded protein: CASSSRIGTEYGYTF.

The chain is built from TRBV9 and TRBJ1-4; no reliable D call. The CDR3 length is 12 residues. Germline assignment: CDR1 SGDLS and CDR2 YYNGEE. Trimming removed 2 bases from V and 8 bases from J, with 7 bases in between. The CDR3 sequence: CASSVNGEKLFF. The CDR3 nucleotides read TGTGCCAGCAGCGTTAACGGGGAAAAACTGTTTTTT.

The chain uses TRBV7-2 and TRBJ1-5; a possible D gene is TRBD1 (5 bases). Per germline, CDR1 SGHTA and CDR2 FQGNSA. This CDR3 has 13 amino acids. Trimming pared 5 bases from V and 4 bases from J, leaving 9 bases between. The CDR3: CASSLQGNQPQHF. The CDR3 DNA sequence: TGTGCCAGCAGCCTCCAGGGAAATCAGCCCCAGCATTTT.

The chain has TRBV4-1 and TRBJ2-1; 9 nucleotides match TRBD2. V gave up 2 bases and J gave up 3 bases; unmatched junction bases: 11. The germline CDR1 and CDR2 sequences are MGHRA and YSYEKL. The CDR3 extends over 18 amino acids. CDR3 loop: CASSQLPGLARNYNEQFF. CDR3 sequence (DNA): TGCGCCAGCAGCCAACTACCTGGACTAGCGAGGAACTACAATGAGCAGTTCTTC.

In this sample, this clone turned up once. This chain uses TRBV6-6 with TRBJ1-4; D is perhaps TRBD1 (6 bases). The germline V gene encodes CDR1 MNHNY and CDR2 SVGAGI (reference sequence). The CDR3 runs 13 residues. V was cut by 6 bases and J by 13 bases, with 18 bases left in between. CDR3 loop: CASRGGPRKSLFF. The CDR3 nucleotides are TGTGCCAGCAGGGGGGGGCCAAGAAAATCACTGTTTTTT.

The DNA for the CDR3 is TGTGCCAGCAGTGAAGTACGGAATGAAAAACTGTTTTTT. Protein: CASSEVRNEKLFF. V gene TRBV6-1 combines with J gene TRBJ1-4; D remains ambiguous. The CDR3 sequence is 13 residues long. The V gene lost 1 base and the J gene lost 5 bases, with 5 bases spanning the gap. Per germline, CDR1 MNHNS and CDR2 SASEGT.

Note on this clone: The same CDR3 arises from other DNA sequences in this sample as well. This chain joins TRBV9 and TRBJ1-1; 8 nucleotides line up with TRBD1. This CDR3 is 14 amino acids long. V shed 4 bases and J 2 bases; nucleotides not matched to a gene: 4. CDR1 and CDR2 (germline): SGDLS, YYNGEE. CDR3 in amino acids: CASSSQGGNTEAFF. The CDR3 DNA reads as TGTGCCAGCAGCTCACAGGGGGGCAACACTGAAGCTTTCTTT.

The rearrangement joins TRBV7-2 to TRBJ2-1, with a weak D call TRBD2 (6 bases). Germline CDR1 and CDR2: SGHTA and FQGNSA. This CDR3 has 15 residues. V lost 1 base to trimming and J lost 5 bases, with 12 bases between them. CDR3 loop: CASSLGLAFNNEQFF. The DNA for the CDR3 is TGTGCCAGCAGCTTAGGGCTAGCGTTTAACAATGAGCAGTTCTTC.

This chain uses TRBV5-1 with TRBJ2-7, with 14 nucleotides matching TRBD2. The V and J ends lost 5 bases and 3 bases, in that order; junction bases with no gene match: 4. This CDR3 spans 15 amino acids. Germline CDR1 SGHRS, CDR2 YFSETQ. CDR3 in amino acids: CASRPGLAGDYEQYF. The CDR3 DNA sequence: TGCGCCAGCAGGCCGGGACTAGCGGGAGACTACGAGCAGTACTTC.

The chain employs TRBV6-5 and TRBJ2-6, with 7 bases fitting TRBD1. Unmatched junction bases numbered 7, after V lost 2 bases and J lost 6 bases. The CDR3 consists of 16 residues. Germline CDR1 MNHEY, CDR2 SVGAGI. The CDR3: CASSYIGRGQANVLTF. Here the CDR3 DNA reads TGTGCCAGCAGTTACATCGGAAGGGGGCAGGCCAACGTCCTGACTTTC.

The chain joins TRBV10-2 to TRBJ2-3; 7 bases fit TRBD1. The CDR3 runs to 15 residues. CDR1 WSHSY and CDR2 SAAADI come from the germline V gene. V lost 8 bases, J lost 1 base, and 9 bases stayed unmatched. The chain's CDR3 is CASSKTGVGTDTQYF. DNA of the CDR3: TGCGCCAGCTCGAAAACAGGGGTAGGCACAGATACGCAGTATTTT.

The sample holds a few counts of this clone. The CDR3 reads CASSLRGRVDGTEAFF. The DNA of the CDR3 is TGTGCCAGCAGCTTAAGAGGGCGGGTGGATGGCACTGAAGCTTTCTTT. This chain links TRBV7-9 with TRBJ1-1; no definite D call. V lost 2 bases, J lost 4 bases, and 17 bases lay in between. From germline, CDR1 is SEHNR and CDR2 FQNEAQ (reference sequence). The CDR3 consists of 16 residues. The variable domain in full, completed from reference TRBV7-9 and TRBJ1-1, reads DTGVSQNPRHKITKRGQNVTFRCDPISEHNRLYWYRQTLGQGPEFLTYFQNEAQLEKSRLLSDRFSAERPKGSFSTLEIQRTEQGDSAMYLCASSLRGRVDGTEAFFGQGTRLTVV.

The gene calls are TRBV29-1 and TRBJ2-3, with 11 bases matching TRBD2. The CDR3 spans 14 residues. Looked up from germline, CDR1 is SQVTM and CDR2 is ANQGSEA. V trimming: 7 bases; J trimming: 5 bases; junction bases outside the gene matches: 8. The CDR3 spells CSAGTSGLGDTQYF. The CDR3 DNA is TGCAGCGCCGGGACTAGCGGTCTGGGAGATACGCAGTATTTT.

This clone has more than one count but fewer than ten. The genes are TRBV10-1 and TRBJ1-2, with 8 nucleotides matching TRBD1. CDR1 is WNHNN, CDR2 SYGVQD, per germline (reference sequence). The CDR3 is made up of 12 amino acids. The CDR3 spells CANRGFFYGYTF. DNA of the CDR3: TGCGCGAACAGGGGGTTTTTCTATGGCTACACCTTC.

V is TRBV2 and J is TRBJ2-7; TRBD2 matches 10 bases. Germline V lookup: CDR1 SNHLY, CDR2 FYNNEI. Losses at the gene ends were 2 bases for V and 4 bases for J; bases not matched to a gene: 11. The CDR3 runs to 17 residues. CDR3 amino acids: CASSELAGEAPWYEQYF. The CDR3 region has the DNA TGTGCCAGCAGTGAACTAGCGGGAGAAGCCCCTTGGTACGAGCAGTACTTC. Combining the CDR3 with reference TRBV2 and TRBJ2-7 gives the whole variable domain EPEVTQTPSHQVTQMGQEVILRCVPISNHLYFYWYRQILGQKVEFLVSFYNNEISEKSEIFDDQFSVERPDGSNFTLKIRSTKLEDSAMYFCASSELAGEAPWYEQYFGPGTRLTVT.

This sequence joins TRBV5-1 and TRBJ2-3, with TRBD1 matching over 8 bases. Germline CDR1 and CDR2: SGHRS and YFSETQ. The V segment lost 2 bases and the J segment 7 bases; nucleotides outside the gene matches: 6. This CDR3 comprises 14 residues. CDR3 nucleotide sequence: TGCGCCAGCAGCTTAAGGGGACAGGCCTATACGCAGTATTTT. Encoded protein: CASSLRGQAYTQYF. Based on the CDR3 plus reference TRBV5-1 and TRBJ2-3, the full variable domain is KAGVTQTPRYLIKTRGQQVTLSCSPISGHRSVSWYQQTPGQGLQFLFEYFSETQRNKGNFPGRFSGRQFSNSRSEMNVSTLELGDSALYLCASSLRGQAYTQYFGPGTRLTVL.

This chain links TRBV5-1 with TRBJ1-4, with D perhaps matching TRBD1 (5 bases). V dropped 6 bases and J dropped 7 bases, with 16 bases sitting between them. Looked up from germline, CDR1 is SGHRS and CDR2 is YFSETQ. This CDR3 has 14 residues. The CDR3 nucleotides are TGCGCCAGCAATGCCGGCCAGGGAGGTGAAAAACTGTTTTTT. Residues: CASNAGQGGEKLFF.

About this clone itself: One end of the junction does not line up with germline, which may come from a read error. Additional DNA sequences in this sample encode the identical CDR3. The chain links TRBV19 to TRBJ1-2; the D is unclear. There are 15 residues in the CDR3. CDR1 and CDR2 (germline): LNHDA, SQIVND (reference sequence). Here the CDR3 DNA reads TGCGCCAGTTCCCAAGATTTGGCGGAGAACTATGGCTACACCTTC. The encoded protein is CASSQDLAENYGYTF. Full variable domain (missing parts from reference TRBV19 and TRBJ1-2): DGGITQSPKYLFRKEGQNVTLSCEQNLNHDAMYWYRQDPGQGLRLIYYSQIVNDFQKGDIAEGYSVSREKKESFPLTVTSAQKNPTAFYLCASSQDLAENYGYTFGSGTRLTVV.

This chain links TRBV19 with TRBJ2-1, with TRBD2 identical over 13 bases. The CDR3 totals 15 residues. Losses at the gene ends were 3 bases for V and 4 bases for J; bases not matched to a gene: 0. Germline assignment: CDR1 LNHDA and CDR2 SQIVND (reference sequence). The CDR3, as DNA: TGTGCCAGTAGTATGGGACTAGCGGGATACAATGAGCAGTTCTTC. Encoded protein: CASSMGLAGYNEQFF.

This chain joins TRBV6-6 and TRBJ2-3; 7 bases match TRBD2. The CDR3 is made up of 15 amino acids. Germline-derived CDR1 and CDR2 are MNHNY and SVGAGI (reference sequence). V was clipped by 10 bases and J by 2 bases; unmatched bases: 12. The CDR3 nucleotides are TGTGCCACCCACCCCGGGGGGATAAACACAGATACGCAGTATTTT. The encoded protein is CATHPGGINTDTQYF.

The chain employs TRBV9 and TRBJ1-2, with 9 bases matching TRBD1. Germline values: CDR1 SGDLS, CDR2 YYNGEE. This CDR3 comprises 16 residues. The trim removed 0 bases at V and 0 bases at J, leaving 3 bases unmatched. The CDR3 protein is CASSVGDRASNYGYTF. DNA for the CDR3: TGTGCCAGCAGCGTAGGGGACAGGGCCTCTAACTATGGCTACACCTTC. Drawing the rest from reference TRBV9 and TRBJ1-2, the complete variable domain is DSGVTQTPKHLITATGQRVTLRCSPRSGDLSVYWYQQSLDQGLQFLIQYYNGEERAKGNILERFSAQQFPDLHSELNLSSLELGDSALYFCASSVGDRASNYGYTFGSGTRLTVV.